These T cell receptor beta chains were read from a single sample in a study of T cell responses to AZD1222 COVID-19 vaccine. Sequenced by immunoSEQ multiplex PCR; TCRdb stores in-frame clones only, minus some. The sample carries fewer than 120,000 clones, 70% to 90% recorded once. The sample was peripheral blood, taken 28 days after the second AZD1222 dose. The origin of the receptors is an adult who received the AZD1222 COVID-19 vaccine. The CDR3 runs from the conserved cysteine through the conserved F or W. D genes are given only for firm matches. Expanded clones get a size class; other rows say once, few or many, or leave the size out.

j_call | v_call | clone_size | d_call | cdr3_length | cdr3_nt | cdr3_aa
TRBJ2-7 | TRBV7-6 | NA | NA | 13 | TGTGCCAGCAGTCCCAGTAGAAACTACGAGCAGTACTTC | CASSPSRNYEQYF
TRBJ2-7 | TRBV5-1 | NA | TRBD1 | 16 | TGCGCCAGCAGCGCACGTGGTGAGGCAGGGGGCTACGAGCAGTACTTC | CASSARGEAGGYEQYF
TRBJ1-5 | TRBV18 | once | NA | 16 | TGTGCCAGCTCACCACCAGGGGTTGACGGGAATCAGCCCCAGCATTTT | CASSPPGVDGNQPQHF
TRBJ1-1 | TRBV5-1 | NA | NA | 15 | TGCGCCAGCAGCTTGGCGGCAGGGATGAACACTGAAGCTTTCTTT | CASSLAAGMNTEAFF
TRBJ1-2 | TRBV29-1 | NA | NA | 14 | TGCAGCGTTGATGGGCAGCAAAAAAACTATGGCTACACCTTC | CSVDGQQKNYGYTF
TRBJ1-2 | TRBV5-6 | NA | NA | 11 | TGTGCCAGCAGCTTGGAGGGGGGCTACACCTTC | CASSLEGGYTF
TRBJ2-1 | TRBV11-3 | NA | NA | 12 | TGTGCCAGCAGACCCAACGCCGATGAGCAGTTCTTC | CASRPNADEQFF
TRBJ1-1 | TRBV18 | once | TRBD1 | 15 | TGTGCCAGCTCACGGGACAGGGACTTAAACACTGAAGCTTTCTTT | CASSRDRDLNTEAFF
TRBJ1-6 | TRBV7-9 | NA | TRBD1 | 15 | TGTGCCAGCAGCCCCGGACAGGGTGTAAATTCACCCCTCCACTTT | CASSPGQGVNSPLHF
TRBJ2-5 | TRBV5-1 | NA | NA | 14 | TGCGCCAGCAGCTTAGGTAGGGTCCAAGAGACCCAGTACTTC | CASSLGRVQETQYF
TRBJ1-1 | TRBV6-5 | NA | NA | 15 | TGTGCCAGCAGTTATTTCACGGCGAGGCCAACTGAAGCTTTCTTT | CASSYFTARPTEAFF
TRBJ1-6 | TRBV11-3 | NA | TRBD1 | 17 | TGTGCCAGCAGCTCCACCACTCGGGGACAGCCCAATTCACCCCTCCACTTT | CASSSTTRGQPNSPLHF
TRBJ2-1 | TRBV25-1 | NA | TRBD2 | 15 | TGTGCCAGCAGTGAACCTAGCGGGGTCTACAATGAGCAGTTCTTC | CASSEPSGVYNEQFF
TRBJ2-1 | TRBV6-1 | NA | TRBD1 | 15 | TGTGCCAGCAGTGAAGGGACAGGGTATCGAAATGAGCAGTTCTTC | CASSEGTGYRNEQFF
TRBJ1-1 | TRBV6-6 | NA | TRBD1 | 15 | TGTGCCAGCAGTAAAGGACAGGGGGCGAACACTGAAGCTTTCTTT | CASSKGQGANTEAFF
TRBJ1-4 | TRBV5-1 | NA | NA | 14 | TGCGCCAGCAGGGCGTCTGCAACTAATGAAAAACTGTTTTTT | CASRASATNEKLFF
TRBJ1-1 | TRBV5-4 | NA | NA | 12 | TGTGCCAGCAGCGTGGACACTAACGAAGCTTTCTTT | CASSVDTNEAFF
TRBJ1-1 | TRBV19 | NA | NA | 15 | TGTGCCAGTAGTATGGACCGGGGGGCGGTCACTGAAGCTTTCTTT | CASSMDRGAVTEAFF
TRBJ1-4 | TRBV18 | NA | NA | 13 | TGTGCCAGCTCAGTTAACAGCTGGGAAAAACTGTTTTTT | CASSVNSWEKLFF
TRBJ2-7 | TRBV18 | NA | NA | 15 | TGTGCCAGCTCACCCACAGGGACGGACCTCTACGAGCAGTACTTC | CASSPTGTDLYEQYF
TRBJ2-7 | TRBV28 | NA | TRBD2 | 15 | TGTGCCAGCAGCCCCGGGACTAGCGGGAGCTCCGAGCAGTACTTC | CASSPGTSGSSEQYF
TRBJ2-5 | TRBV5-8 | NA | TRBD2 | 16 | TGTGCCAGCAGGCCTCCTAGCGGGGGGGCTCGGGAGACCCAGTACTTC | CASRPPSGGARETQYF
TRBJ1-5 | TRBV28 | NA | NA | 14 | TGTGCCAGCAATTGGGGCGGGAGCAATCAGCCCCAGCATTTT | CASNWGGSNQPQHF
TRBJ1-1 | TRBV2 | once | NA | 12 | TGTGCCAGCAGGGGGGTGGGGACTGAAGCTTTCTTT | CASRGVGTEAFF
TRBJ1-5 | TRBV7-8 | NA | TRBD1 | 16 | TGTGCCAGCAGCTACCAACAGGGGATTAGCAATCAGCCCCAGCATTTT | CASSYQQGISNQPQHF
TRBJ1-1 | TRBV19 | NA | TRBD1 | 14 | TGTGCCAGTAGTATAGGAGGGGACAGCCTTGAAGCTTTCTTT | CASSIGGDSLEAFF
TRBJ2-7 | TRBV28 | NA | NA | 14 | TGTGCCAGCAGCTCCCCCCAGGGAGATAACGAGCAGTACTTC | CASSSPQGDNEQYF
TRBJ1-2 | TRBV27 | NA | TRBD1 | 14 | TGTGCCAGCAGGAGACAGGGATCTGTGTATGGCTACACCTTC | CASRRQGSVYGYTF
TRBJ2-2 | TRBV7-9 | NA | NA | 14 | TGTGCCAGCAGCAATAGCCCCAGGAGCCGGGAGCTGTTTTTT | CASSNSPRSRELFF
TRBJ2-5 | TRBV5-1 | NA | NA | 17 | TGCGCCAGCAGTCTCAGTGGGGGACCGAACAACCAAGAGACCCAGTACTTC | CASSLSGGPNNQETQYF
TRBJ1-2 | TRBV27 | NA | TRBD1 | 15 | TGTGCCAGCAGTTCATTACAGGGGGGGAATCGGGGCTACACCTTC | CASSSLQGGNRGYTF
TRBJ2-1 | TRBV7-6 | NA | TRBD2 | 16 | TGTGCCAGCAGCTCAAGTAGCGGGGGAGTCTACAATGAGCAGTTCTTC | CASSSSSGGVYNEQFF
TRBJ1-6 | TRBV19 | NA | TRBD1 | 13 | TGTGCCAGTAGAGGGACAGATAATTCACCCCTCCACTTT | CASRGTDNSPLHF
TRBJ1-2 | TRBV6-2/TRBV6-3 | NA | TRBD1 | 15 | TGTGCCAGCAGTTGGGGGACAGGGAATCTTCTTGGCTACACCTTC | CASSWGTGNLLGYTF
TRBJ1-4 | TRBV10-3 | NA | NA | 13 | TGTGCCATCAGGGAGCGACTGCTTGAAAAACTGTTTTTT | CAIRERLLEKLFF
TRBJ1-3 | TRBV5-6 | NA | TRBD1 | 16 | TGTGCCAGCAGCTTAACTCAGGGGGCGCGAGGAAACACCATATATTTT | CASSLTQGARGNTIYF
TRBJ2-3 | TRBV3-1/TRBV3-2 | NA | NA | 13 | TGTGCCAGCAGCCTGAGGGGCCCAGATACGCAGTATTTT | CASSLRGPDTQYF
TRBJ2-2 | TRBV5-5 | NA | NA | 15 | TGTGCCAGCAGCTTGAGTGGCGCCACCACCGGGGAGCTGTTTTTT | CASSLSGATTGELFF